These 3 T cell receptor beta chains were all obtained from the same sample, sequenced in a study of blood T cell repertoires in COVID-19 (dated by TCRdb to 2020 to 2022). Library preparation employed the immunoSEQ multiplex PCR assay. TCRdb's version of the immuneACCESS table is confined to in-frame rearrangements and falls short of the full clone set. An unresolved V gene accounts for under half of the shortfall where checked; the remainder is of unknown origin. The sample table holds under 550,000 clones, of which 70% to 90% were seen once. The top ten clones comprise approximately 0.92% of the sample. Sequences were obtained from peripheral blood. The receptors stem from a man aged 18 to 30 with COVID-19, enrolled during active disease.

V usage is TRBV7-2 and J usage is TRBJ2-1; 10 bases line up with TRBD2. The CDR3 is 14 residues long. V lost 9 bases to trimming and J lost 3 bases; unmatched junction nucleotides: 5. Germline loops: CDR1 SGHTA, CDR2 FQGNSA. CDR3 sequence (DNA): TGTGCCAGGAAACTAGCGGGGATCTACAATGAGCAGTTCTTC. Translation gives CARKLAGIYNEQFF.

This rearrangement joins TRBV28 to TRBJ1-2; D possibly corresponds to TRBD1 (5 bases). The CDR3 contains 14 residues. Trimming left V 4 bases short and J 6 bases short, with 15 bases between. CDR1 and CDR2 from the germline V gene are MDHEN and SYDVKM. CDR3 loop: CASSSGGKPNGYTF. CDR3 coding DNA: TGTGCCAGCAGTTCGGGGGGGAAGCCAAATGGCTACACCTTC.

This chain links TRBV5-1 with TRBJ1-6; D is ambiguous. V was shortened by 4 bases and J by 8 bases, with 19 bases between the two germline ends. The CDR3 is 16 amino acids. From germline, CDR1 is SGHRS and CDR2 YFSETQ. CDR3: CASSPYPTVPYSPLHF. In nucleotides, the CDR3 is TGCGCCAGCAGCCCTTACCCCACAGTCCCCTATTCACCCCTCCACTTT.